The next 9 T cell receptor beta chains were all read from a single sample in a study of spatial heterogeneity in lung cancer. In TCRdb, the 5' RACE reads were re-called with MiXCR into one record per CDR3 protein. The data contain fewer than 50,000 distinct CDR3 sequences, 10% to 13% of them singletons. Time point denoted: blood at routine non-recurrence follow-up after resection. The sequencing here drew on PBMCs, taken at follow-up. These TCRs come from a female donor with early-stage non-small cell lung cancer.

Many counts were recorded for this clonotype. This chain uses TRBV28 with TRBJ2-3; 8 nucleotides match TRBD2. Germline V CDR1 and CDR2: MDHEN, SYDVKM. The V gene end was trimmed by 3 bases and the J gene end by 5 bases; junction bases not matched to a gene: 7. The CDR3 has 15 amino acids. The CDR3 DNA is TGTGCCAGCAGTTTGGCGGGGGGTGGCGGAGATACGCAGTATTTT. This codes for CASSLAGGGGDTQYF.

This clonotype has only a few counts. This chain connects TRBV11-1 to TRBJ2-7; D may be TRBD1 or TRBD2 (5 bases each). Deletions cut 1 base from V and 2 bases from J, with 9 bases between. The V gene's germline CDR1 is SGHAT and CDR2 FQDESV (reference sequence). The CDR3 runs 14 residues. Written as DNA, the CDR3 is TGTGCCAGCAGCTTAGTGGGACCCACCTACGAGCAGTACTTC. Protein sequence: CASSLVGPTYEQYF. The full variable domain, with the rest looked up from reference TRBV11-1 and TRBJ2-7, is EAEVAQSPRYKITEKSQAVAFWCDPISGHATLYWYRQILGQGPELLVQFQDESVVDDSQLPKDRFSAERLKGVDSTLKIQPAELGDSAMYLCASSLVGPTYEQYFGPGTRLTVT.

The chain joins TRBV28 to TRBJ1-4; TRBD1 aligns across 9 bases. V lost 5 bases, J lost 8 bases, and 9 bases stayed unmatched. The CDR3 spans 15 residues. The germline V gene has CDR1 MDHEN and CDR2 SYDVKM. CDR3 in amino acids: CASSQHSGTGEKLFF. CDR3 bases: TGTGCCAGCAGTCAGCACTCCGGGACAGGGGAAAAACTGTTTTTT.

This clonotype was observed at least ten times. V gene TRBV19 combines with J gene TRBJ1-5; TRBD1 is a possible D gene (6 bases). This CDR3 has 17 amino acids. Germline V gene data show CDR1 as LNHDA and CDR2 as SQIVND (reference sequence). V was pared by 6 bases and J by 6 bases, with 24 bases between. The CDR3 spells CASSPGTKNGFGQPQHF. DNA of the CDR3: TGTGCCAGTAGCCCCGGGACAAAGAACGGGTTCGGTCAGCCCCAGCATTTT.

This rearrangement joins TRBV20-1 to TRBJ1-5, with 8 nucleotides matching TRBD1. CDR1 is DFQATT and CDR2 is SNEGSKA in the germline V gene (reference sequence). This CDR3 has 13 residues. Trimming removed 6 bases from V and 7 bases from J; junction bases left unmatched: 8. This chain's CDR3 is CSARTGRDQPQHF. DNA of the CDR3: TGCAGTGCGCGGACAGGGCGCGACCAGCCCCAGCATTTT.

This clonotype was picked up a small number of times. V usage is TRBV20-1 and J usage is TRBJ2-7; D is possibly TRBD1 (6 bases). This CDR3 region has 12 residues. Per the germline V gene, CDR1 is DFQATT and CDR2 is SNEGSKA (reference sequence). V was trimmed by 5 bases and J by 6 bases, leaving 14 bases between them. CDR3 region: CSAQDSSREQYF. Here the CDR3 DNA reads TGCAGTGCTCAGGACAGTTCTCGCGAGCAGTACTTC.

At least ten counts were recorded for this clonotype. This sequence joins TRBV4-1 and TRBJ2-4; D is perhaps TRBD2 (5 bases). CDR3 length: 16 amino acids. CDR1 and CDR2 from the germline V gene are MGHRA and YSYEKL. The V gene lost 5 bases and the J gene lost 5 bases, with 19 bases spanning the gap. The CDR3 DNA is TGCGCCAGCAGCAATTTCGCGAGGGCTGCGGAAAACATTCAGTACTTC. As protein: CASSNFARAAENIQYF.

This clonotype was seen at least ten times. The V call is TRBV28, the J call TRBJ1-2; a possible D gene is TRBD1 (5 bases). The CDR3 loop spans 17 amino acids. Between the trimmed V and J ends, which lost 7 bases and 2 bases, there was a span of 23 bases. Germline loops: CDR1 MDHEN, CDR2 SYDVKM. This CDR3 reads CASTSPGALPTNYGYTF. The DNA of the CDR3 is TGTGCCAGCACCAGCCCCGGGGCGCTGCCCACCAACTATGGCTACACCTTC.

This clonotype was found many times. CDR3 residues: CASSFTISDTQYF. The CDR3, as DNA: TGTGCCAGTAGTTTCACCATTTCGGATACGCAGTATTTT. The rearrangement links TRBV19 to TRBJ2-3; D is unresolved. This CDR3 has 13 amino acids. V lost 5 bases, J lost 6 bases, and 12 bases lay in between. Germline loops: CDR1 LNHDA, CDR2 SQIVND (reference sequence).